This passage covers 20 T cell receptor beta chains from one sample sequenced in a study of blood T cell repertoires in COVID-19. Generated by immunoSEQ multiplex PCR, the TCRdb table keeps only in-frame clones and is missing some. The table includes 150,000 to 200,000 clones, approximately 80% detected once. Material: PBMCs or T cells enriched from blood (not recorded which). These TCRs come from a middle-aged man who had recovered from COVID-19.

V and J are TRBV6-6 and TRBJ2-2; a possible D gene is TRBD2 (7 bases). CDR3 size: 15 residues. From germline, CDR1 is MNHNY and CDR2 SVGAGI (reference sequence). The V end lost 7 bases, the J end lost 0 bases, and 12 bases lay between the germline ends. Written as DNA, the CDR3 is TGTGCCAGCACCGGCGGGGGCGCGAACACCGGGGAGCTGTTTTTT. This encodes CASTGGGANTGELFF.

The V and J genes are TRBV2 and TRBJ2-3, with 7 bases matching TRBD1. J lost 6 bases, V lost 6 bases, and 6 bases had no gene match. The germline CDR1 and CDR2 sequences are SNHLY and FYNNEI. The CDR3 is 13 residues long. The CDR3 nucleotides are TGTGCCAGCAGCCGACAGGGTCGGGATACGCAGTATTTT. Translated: CASSRQGRDTQYF.

Concerning this clone itself: The sample contains more than one DNA sequence encoding this CDR3. The rearrangement links TRBV5-1 to TRBJ2-5; D is perhaps TRBD1 (6 bases). Deletions cut 1 base from V and 0 bases from J, with 7 bases between. This CDR3 comprises 14 residues. The germline CDR1 and CDR2 sequences are SGHRS and YFSETQ. CDR3 in DNA: TGCGCCAGCAGCTTGACAGGGAACCAAGAGACCCAGTACTTC. Its protein product is CASSLTGNQETQYF.

The chain combines TRBV14 with TRBJ1-1; D not certain. Deletions cut 6 bases from V and 0 bases from J, with 14 bases between. Germline CDR1 is SGHDN and CDR2 is FVKESK. The CDR3 is 15 residues long. DNA of the CDR3: TGTGCCAGCAGAGCCATGGAGGGATTGAACACTGAAGCTTTCTTT. Translation: CASRAMEGLNTEAFF.

This rearrangement joins TRBV19 to TRBJ1-2; D remains unclear. Germline V gives CDR1 LNHDA, CDR2 SQIVND (reference sequence). CDR3 length: 13 amino acids. Trimming took off 7 bases at V and 4 bases at J, with 13 bases between the two ends. This CDR3 reads CASNPGRPYGYTF. CDR3 DNA: TGTGCCAGTAACCCGGGAAGACCCTATGGCTACACCTTC.

This clone was counted once. J is TRBJ1-1 and V is TRBV5-1; D remains unclear. The germline V and J ends were trimmed by 4 bases and 1 base, with 17 bases remaining between them. This CDR3 has 16 amino acids. The germline V gene encodes CDR1 SGHRS and CDR2 YFSETQ. This CDR3 reads CASSAGASLQNTEAFF. CDR3 nucleotides: TGCGCCAGCAGCGCCGGAGCGTCGTTACAGAACACTGAAGCTTTCTTT.

The V call is TRBV13, the J call TRBJ1-1; 9 bases are a match to TRBD1. Germline lookup yields CDR1 PRHDT and CDR2 FYEKMQ (reference sequence). The CDR3 contains 14 residues. Unmatched junction bases numbered 4, after V lost 0 bases and J lost 8 bases. CDR3 region: CASSLGLQGAEAFF. The CDR3 DNA reads as TGTGCCAGCAGCTTAGGGTTACAGGGGGCAGAAGCTTTCTTT.

The V and J genes are TRBV18 and TRBJ1-2; TRBD1 agrees at 9 bases. J lost 2 bases, V lost 6 bases, and 10 bases had no gene match. Per germline, CDR1 KGHSH and CDR2 LQKENI. The CDR3 runs to 16 residues. CDR3 amino acids: CASSLGQGSPNYGYTF. DNA of the CDR3: TGTGCCAGCTCTCTCGGACAGGGGTCCCCCAACTATGGCTACACCTTC.

This rearrangement joins TRBV11-1 to TRBJ2-1; 7 bases are a match to TRBD1. V was clipped by 5 bases and J by 6 bases; unmatched bases: 10. This CDR3 comprises 15 residues. Germline CDR1 reads SGHAT; CDR2 reads FQDESV (reference sequence). The CDR3 loop is CASSTPRGLVNEQFF. In nucleotides, the CDR3 is TGTGCCAGCAGCACACCGAGGGGGCTGGTCAATGAGCAGTTCTTC.

The chain has TRBV6-6 and TRBJ1-1; 10 bases map to TRBD1. This CDR3 comprises 14 residues. Germline-derived CDR1 and CDR2 are MNHNY and SVGAGI (reference sequence). V was pared by 6 bases and J by 4 bases, with 5 bases of the junction left unmatched. CDR3 region: CASSHGQGGTEAFF. The DNA for the CDR3 is TGTGCCAGCAGCCATGGACAGGGGGGCACTGAAGCTTTCTTT.

V and J are TRBV6-6 and TRBJ1-4, with 7 bases aligning to TRBD1. The germline gives CDR1 MNHNY, CDR2 SVGAGI (reference sequence). Germline trimming cut 2 bases from V and 8 bases from J; bases unmatched to any gene: 5. This CDR3 spans 14 amino acids. CDR3 sequence (DNA): TGTGCCAGCAGTTACGACAGGGCTGGGGAAAAACTGTTTTTT. It yields the protein CASSYDRAGEKLFF.

This chain connects TRBV5-6 to TRBJ1-6; D not certain. This CDR3 region has 15 residues. Trimming took off 4 bases at V and 6 bases at J, with 14 bases between the two ends. The V gene's germline CDR1 is SGHDT and CDR2 YYEEEE. The CDR3 sequence: CASSRRSEFNSPLHF. For the CDR3, the DNA is TGTGCCAGCAGCCGTCGCTCGGAGTTTAATTCACCCCTCCACTTT.

The chain couples TRBV10-3 to TRBJ1-4; 10 bases map to TRBD1. Germline loops: CDR1 ENHRY, CDR2 SYGVKD. The CDR3 is 15 amino acids. V shed 6 bases, J shed 8 bases, and the junction held 9 bases outside the gene matches. CDR3 residues: CAIRGQGEVGEKLFF. The CDR3 nucleotides read TGTGCCATCAGAGGACAGGGGGAAGTAGGAGAAAAACTGTTTTTT.

The chain joins TRBV30 to TRBJ1-1, with 7 positions matching TRBD1. The V gene's germline CDR1 is GTSNPN and CDR2 SVGIG (reference sequence). There are 13 residues in the CDR3. Losses at the gene ends were 7 bases for V and 5 bases for J; bases not matched to a gene: 10. The CDR3 protein is CAFQAGTETEAFF. CDR3 sequence (DNA): TGTGCCTTCCAAGCCGGGACAGAAACTGAAGCTTTCTTT.

CDR3 region: CASSPALGLNYGYTF. For the CDR3, the DNA is TGTGCCAGCAGCCCAGCCTTGGGGCTTAACTATGGCTACACCTTC. The chain carries TRBV7-6 and TRBJ1-2; D is perhaps TRBD1 (5 bases). With 5 bases removed from V and 1 base from J, the gap between germline ends came to 14 bases. Germline V gene lookup returns CDR1 SGHVS and CDR2 FNYEAQ. This CDR3 comprises 15 residues. Variable domain in full (rest from reference TRBV7-6 and TRBJ1-2): GAGVSQSPRYKVTKRGQDVALRCDPISGHVSLYWYRQALGQGPEFLTYFNYEAQQDKSGLPNDRFSAERPEGSISTLTIQRTEQRDSAMYRCASSPALGLNYGYTFGSGTRLTVV.

The chain employs TRBV3-1 (or the pseudogene TRBV3-2) and TRBJ2-1; 9 nucleotides align to TRBD2. The CDR3 extends over 14 amino acids. Unmatched junction bases numbered 5, after V lost 4 bases and J lost 7 bases. CDR1 LGHDT and CDR2 YNNKEL come from the germline V gene (reference sequence). The DNA for the CDR3 is TGTGCCAGCAGCCTCCTTAGCGGGAGTAATGAGCAGTTCTTC. It is translated as CASSLLSGSNEQFF.

The rearrangement joins TRBV7-9 to TRBJ2-5, with D maybe TRBD1 (5 bases). The CDR3 runs to 14 residues. Trimming left V 5 bases short and J 0 bases short, with 10 bases between. Germline V gene lookup returns CDR1 SEHNR and CDR2 FQNEAQ (reference sequence). CDR3 sequence (DNA): TGTGCCAGCAGCGGCGACAGCCACCAAGAGACCCAGTACTTC. Its protein product is CASSGDSHQETQYF.

The V call is TRBV10-1, the J call TRBJ2-5, with 7 bases that match TRBD2. After removal of 6 bases from V and 4 bases from J, the junction contained 8 bases not matched to a gene. Looked up from germline, CDR1 is WNHNN and CDR2 is SYGVQD (reference sequence). This CDR3 is built from 14 residues. CDR3 DNA: TGCGCCAGCAGCGCTACTAGCGCGGGAGAGACCCAGTACTTC. It encodes CASSATSAGETQYF.

The V gene is TRBV3-1 (or the pseudogene TRBV3-2), the J gene TRBJ1-2, with 7 bases fitting TRBD1. The junction had 7 bases not matched to a gene; V was cut back by 3 bases and J by 0 bases. The CDR3 totals 16 residues. Germline values: CDR1 LGHDT, CDR2 YNNKEL (reference sequence). The DNA of the CDR3 is TGTGCCAGCAGCCAGAGGGGGCCCCAAGCTAACTATGGCTACACCTTC. It is translated as CASSQRGPQANYGYTF.

The chain couples TRBV14 to TRBJ2-1, with 12 bases lining up with TRBD2. CDR3 length equals 15 residues. The J segment lost 8 bases and the V segment lost 2 bases, leaving 4 bases of the junction unmatched. CDR1 and CDR2 from the germline V gene are SGHDN and FVKESK. The CDR3 DNA reads as TGTGCCAGCAGCCAAACTAGCGGGGGGAGCGATGAGCAGTTCTTC. Translated, it gives CASSQTSGGSDEQFF.